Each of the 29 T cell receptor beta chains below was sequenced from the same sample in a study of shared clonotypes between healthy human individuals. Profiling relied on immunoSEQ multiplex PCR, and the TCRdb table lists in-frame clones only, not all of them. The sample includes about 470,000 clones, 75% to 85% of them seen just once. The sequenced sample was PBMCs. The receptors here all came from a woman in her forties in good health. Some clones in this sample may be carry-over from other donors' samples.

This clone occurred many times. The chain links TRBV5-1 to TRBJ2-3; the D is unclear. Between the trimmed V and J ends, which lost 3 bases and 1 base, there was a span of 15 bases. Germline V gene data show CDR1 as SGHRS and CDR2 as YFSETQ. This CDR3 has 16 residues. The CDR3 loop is CASSSTGPSGTDTQYF. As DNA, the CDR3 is TGCGCCAGCAGCTCAACTGGCCCGTCGGGCACAGATACGCAGTATTTT.

In DNA, the CDR3 is TGCGCCAGCAGCTCCGACTCCGACAGGTCCTCCATCTCTGGGGCCAACGTCCTGACTTTC. Protein sequence: CASSSDSDRSSISGANVLTF. The rearrangement uses TRBV5-1 and TRBJ2-6, with D tentatively TRBD1 (6 bases). Germline CDR1 is SGHRS and CDR2 is YFSETQ. V was clipped by 3 bases and J by 0 bases, with 22 bases between them. The CDR3 is made up of 20 amino acids.

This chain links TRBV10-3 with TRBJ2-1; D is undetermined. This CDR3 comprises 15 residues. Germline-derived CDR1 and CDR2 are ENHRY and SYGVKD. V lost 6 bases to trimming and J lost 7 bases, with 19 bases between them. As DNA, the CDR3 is TGTGCCATCAGGCGACAAGGAGTGTTACAGAATGAGCAGTTCTTC. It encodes CAIRRQGVLQNEQFF.

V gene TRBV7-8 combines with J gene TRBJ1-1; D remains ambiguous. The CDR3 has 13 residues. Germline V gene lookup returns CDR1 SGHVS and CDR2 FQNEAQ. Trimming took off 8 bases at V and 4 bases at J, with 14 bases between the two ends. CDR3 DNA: TGTGCCAGCCAACGTCAGAGGTCCACTGAAGCTTTCTTT. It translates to CASQRQRSTEAFF.

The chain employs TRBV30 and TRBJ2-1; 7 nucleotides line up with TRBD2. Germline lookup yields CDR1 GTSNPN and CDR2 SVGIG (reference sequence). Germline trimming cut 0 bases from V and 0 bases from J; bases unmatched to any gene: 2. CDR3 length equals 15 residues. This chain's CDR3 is CAWSVASGSYNEQFF. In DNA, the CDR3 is TGTGCCTGGAGTGTGGCTAGCGGCTCCTACAATGAGCAGTTCTTC.

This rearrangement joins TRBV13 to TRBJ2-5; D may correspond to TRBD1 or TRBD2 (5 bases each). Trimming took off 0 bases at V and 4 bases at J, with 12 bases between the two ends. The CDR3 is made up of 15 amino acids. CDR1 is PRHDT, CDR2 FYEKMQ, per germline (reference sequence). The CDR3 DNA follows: TGTGCCAGCAGCTTAGGGGGGCGGGTTGGAGAGACCCAGTACTTC. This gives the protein CASSLGGRVGETQYF.

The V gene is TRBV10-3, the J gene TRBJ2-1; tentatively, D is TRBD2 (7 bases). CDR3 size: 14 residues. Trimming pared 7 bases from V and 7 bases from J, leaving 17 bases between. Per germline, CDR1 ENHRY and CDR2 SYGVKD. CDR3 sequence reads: CAIKGGGPGNEQFF. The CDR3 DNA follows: TGTGCCATCAAAGGGGGAGGGCCAGGAAATGAGCAGTTCTTC.

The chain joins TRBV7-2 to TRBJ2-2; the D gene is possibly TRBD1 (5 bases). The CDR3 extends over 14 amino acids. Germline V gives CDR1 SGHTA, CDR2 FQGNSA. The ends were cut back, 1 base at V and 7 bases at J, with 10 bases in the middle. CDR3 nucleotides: TGTGCCAGCAGCTTAGGAGGACATCTCGGGGAGCTGTTTTTT. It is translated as CASSLGGHLGELFF.

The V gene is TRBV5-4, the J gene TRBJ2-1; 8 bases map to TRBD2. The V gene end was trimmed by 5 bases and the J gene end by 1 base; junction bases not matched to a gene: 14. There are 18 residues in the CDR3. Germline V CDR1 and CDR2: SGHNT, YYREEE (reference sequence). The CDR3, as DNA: TGTGCCAGCAGGAAACGGGGGGGGAACATCCCATCCTACAATGAGCAGTTCTTC. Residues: CASRKRGGNIPSYNEQFF.

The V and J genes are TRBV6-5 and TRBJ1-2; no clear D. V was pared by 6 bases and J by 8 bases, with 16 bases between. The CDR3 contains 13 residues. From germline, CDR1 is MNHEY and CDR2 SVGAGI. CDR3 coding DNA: TGTGCCAGCAGCCCTTACATCCTGGGAGGCTACACCTTC. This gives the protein CASSPYILGGYTF.

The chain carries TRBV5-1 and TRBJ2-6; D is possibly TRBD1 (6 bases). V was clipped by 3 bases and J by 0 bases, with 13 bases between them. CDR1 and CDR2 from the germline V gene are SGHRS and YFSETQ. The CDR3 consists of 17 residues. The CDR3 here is CASSSPGQHSGANVLTF. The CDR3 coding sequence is TGCGCCAGCAGCTCCCCGGGACAACACTCTGGGGCCAACGTCCTGACTTTC.

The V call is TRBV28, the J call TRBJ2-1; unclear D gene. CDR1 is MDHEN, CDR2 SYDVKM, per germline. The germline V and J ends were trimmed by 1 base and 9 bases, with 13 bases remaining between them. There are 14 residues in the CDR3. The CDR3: CASSLLSLSGEQFF. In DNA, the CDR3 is TGTGCCAGCAGTTTATTGAGTTTGTCTGGTGAGCAGTTCTTC.

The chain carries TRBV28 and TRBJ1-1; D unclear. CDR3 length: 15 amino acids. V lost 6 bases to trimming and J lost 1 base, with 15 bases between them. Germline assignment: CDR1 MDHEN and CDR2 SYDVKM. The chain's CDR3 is CASSSLRRPNTEAFF. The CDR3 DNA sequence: TGTGCCAGCAGCTCGCTTAGACGGCCGAACACTGAAGCTTTCTTT.

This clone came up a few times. For the CDR3, the DNA is TGTGCCAGCAGCTCTGGACAGGGAACTGGAAACACCATATATTTT. Amino acids: CASSSGQGTGNTIYF. V gene TRBV7-2 combines with J gene TRBJ1-3; 8 bases match TRBD1. The trim removed 4 bases at V and 2 bases at J, leaving 4 bases unmatched. The germline V gene has CDR1 SGHTA and CDR2 FQGNSA. The CDR3 consists of 15 residues.

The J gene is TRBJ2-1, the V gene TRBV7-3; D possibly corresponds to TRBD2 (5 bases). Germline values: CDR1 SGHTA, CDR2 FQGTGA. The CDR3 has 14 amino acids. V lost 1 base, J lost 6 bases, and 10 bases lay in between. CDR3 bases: TGTGCCAGCAGCTTAAATCCCGGGGTCAATGAGCAGTTCTTC. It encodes CASSLNPGVNEQFF. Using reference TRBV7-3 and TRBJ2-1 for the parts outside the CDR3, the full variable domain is GAGVSQTPSNKVTEKGKYVELRCDPISGHTALYWYRQSLGQGPEFLIYFQGTGAADDSGLPNDRFFAVRPEGSVSTLKIQRTERGDSAVYLCASSLNPGVNEQFFGPGTRLTVL.

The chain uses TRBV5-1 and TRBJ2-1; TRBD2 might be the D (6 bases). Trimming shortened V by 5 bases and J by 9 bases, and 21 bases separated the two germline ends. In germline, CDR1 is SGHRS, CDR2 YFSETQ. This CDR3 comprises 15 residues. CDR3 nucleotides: TGCGCCAGCAGTTGGGGGGACGGACTCCTATCTGAGCAGTTCTTC. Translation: CASSWGDGLLSEQFF.

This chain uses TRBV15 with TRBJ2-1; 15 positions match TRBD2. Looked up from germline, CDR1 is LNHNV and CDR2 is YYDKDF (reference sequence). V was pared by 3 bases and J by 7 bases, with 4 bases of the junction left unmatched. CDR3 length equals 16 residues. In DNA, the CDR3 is TGTGCCACCAGCAGTGGACTAGCGGGAGGGTTTAATGAGCAGTTCTTC. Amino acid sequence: CATSSGLAGGFNEQFF. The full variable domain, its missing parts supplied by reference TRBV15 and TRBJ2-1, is DAMVIQNPRYQVTQFGKPVTLSCSQTLNHNVMYWYQQKSSQAPKLLFHYYDKDFNNEADTPDNFQSRRPNTSFCFLDIRSPGLGDTAMYLCATSSGLAGGFNEQFFGPGTRLTVL.

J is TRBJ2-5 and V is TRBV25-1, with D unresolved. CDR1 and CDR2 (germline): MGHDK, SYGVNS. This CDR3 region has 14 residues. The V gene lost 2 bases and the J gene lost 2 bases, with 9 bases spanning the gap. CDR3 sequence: CASSERGRQETQYF. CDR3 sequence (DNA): TGTGCCAGCAGTGAAAGAGGCAGACAAGAGACCCAGTACTTC.

CDR3 amino acids: CASSSGRLGSPLHF. In nucleotides, the CDR3 is TGTGCCAGCAGCTCGGGACGCCTCGGGTCACCCCTCCACTTT. The chain employs TRBV7-8 and TRBJ1-6; maybe TRBD1 (5 bases). From germline, CDR1 is SGHVS and CDR2 FQNEAQ. The CDR3 covers 14 residues. Trimming pared 4 bases from V and 10 bases from J, leaving 14 bases between.

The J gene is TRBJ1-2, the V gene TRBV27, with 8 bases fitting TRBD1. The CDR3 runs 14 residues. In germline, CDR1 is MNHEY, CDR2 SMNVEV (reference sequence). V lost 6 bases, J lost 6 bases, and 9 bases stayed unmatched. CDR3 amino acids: CASRRLQGVNGYTF. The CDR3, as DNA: TGTGCCAGCAGACGTCTACAGGGGGTTAATGGCTACACCTTC.

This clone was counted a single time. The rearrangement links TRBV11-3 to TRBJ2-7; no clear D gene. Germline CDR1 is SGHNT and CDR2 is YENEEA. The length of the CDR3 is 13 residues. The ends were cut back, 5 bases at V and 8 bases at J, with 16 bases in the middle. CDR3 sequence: CASSPWRGDQQYF. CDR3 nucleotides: TGTGCCAGCAGCCCCTGGAGAGGAGACCAGCAGTACTTC.

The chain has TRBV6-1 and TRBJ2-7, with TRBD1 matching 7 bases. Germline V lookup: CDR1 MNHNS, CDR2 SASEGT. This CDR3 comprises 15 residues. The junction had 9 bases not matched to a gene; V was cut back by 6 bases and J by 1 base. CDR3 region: CASSPRDSPSYEQYF. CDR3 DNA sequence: TGTGCCAGCAGCCCGAGGGACAGCCCTTCCTACGAGCAGTACTTC.

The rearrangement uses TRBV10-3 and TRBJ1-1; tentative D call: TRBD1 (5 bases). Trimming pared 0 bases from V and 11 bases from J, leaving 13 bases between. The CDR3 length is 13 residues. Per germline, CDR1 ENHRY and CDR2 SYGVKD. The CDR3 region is CAISESLQGLAFF. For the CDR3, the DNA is TGTGCCATCAGTGAGTCGTTGCAGGGTTTGGCTTTCTTT.

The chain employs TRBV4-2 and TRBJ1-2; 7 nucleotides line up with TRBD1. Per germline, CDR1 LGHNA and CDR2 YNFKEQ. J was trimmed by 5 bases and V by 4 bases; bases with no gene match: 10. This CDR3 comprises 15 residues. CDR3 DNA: TGTGCCAGCAGCCGGGACAGCGAAGAAGGTTATGGCTACACCTTC. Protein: CASSRDSEEGYGYTF.

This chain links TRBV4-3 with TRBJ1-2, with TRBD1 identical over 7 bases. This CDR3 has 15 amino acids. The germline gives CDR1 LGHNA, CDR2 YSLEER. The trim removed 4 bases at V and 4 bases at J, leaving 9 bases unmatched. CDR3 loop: CASSRRSGGGYGYTF. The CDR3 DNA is TGCGCCAGCAGCCGTAGGTCAGGGGGGGGCTATGGCTACACCTTC.

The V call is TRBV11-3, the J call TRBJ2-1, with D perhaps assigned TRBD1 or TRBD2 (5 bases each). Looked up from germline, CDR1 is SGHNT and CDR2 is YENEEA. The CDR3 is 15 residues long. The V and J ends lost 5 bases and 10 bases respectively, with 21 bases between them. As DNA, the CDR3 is TGTGCCAGCAGCCCCCGGGACGGAGAAGTAAGGGAGCAGTTCTTC. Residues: CASSPRDGEVREQFF.

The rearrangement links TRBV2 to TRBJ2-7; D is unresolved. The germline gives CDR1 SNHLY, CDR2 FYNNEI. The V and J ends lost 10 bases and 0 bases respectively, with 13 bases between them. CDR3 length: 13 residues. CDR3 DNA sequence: TGTGCCACCGGCAGCACGGGCTCCTACGAGCAGTACTTC. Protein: CATGSTGSYEQYF.

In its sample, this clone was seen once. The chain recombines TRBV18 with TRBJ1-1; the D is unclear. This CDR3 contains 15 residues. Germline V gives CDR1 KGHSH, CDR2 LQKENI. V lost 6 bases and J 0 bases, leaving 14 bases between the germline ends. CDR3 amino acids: CASSKTDNMNTEAFF. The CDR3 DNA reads TGTGCCAGCTCCAAAACAGATAACATGAACACTGAAGCTTTCTTT.

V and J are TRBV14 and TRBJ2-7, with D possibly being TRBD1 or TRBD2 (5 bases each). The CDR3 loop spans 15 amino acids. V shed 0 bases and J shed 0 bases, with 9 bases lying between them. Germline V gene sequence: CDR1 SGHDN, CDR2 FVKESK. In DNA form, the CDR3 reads TGTGCCAGCAGCCAAGACCCGGGGCACTCCTACGAGCAGTACTTC. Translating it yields CASSQDPGHSYEQYF.